The clone carrying this T cell receptor (beta chain) has just a few counts. The sample comes from a study of blood T cell repertoires in COVID-19. In the study overall: T cells, B-cell-depleted T cells, or PBMCs supplied cDNA or gDNA.

In the study's own analysis: Amplification from reference gene primers served as the basis for estimated nucleated cell counts. Clones were read by immunoSEQ multiplex PCR, and TCRdb kept only the in-frame ones, dropping some. That table supplies the V and J calls and clone size; D and trimming were determined from the DNA. The profile shows 160,000 or so clones, approximately 81% of them singletons. Germline V gene data show CDR1 as SGDLS and CDR2 as YYNGEE. CDR3 length: 12 amino acids. V was shortened by 5 bases and J by 6 bases, with 9 bases between the two germline ends. Sequencing was performed on PBMCs or T cells enriched from blood (not recorded which). The V gene is TRBV9, the J gene TRBJ2-1; D is perhaps TRBD1 (5 bases). This sequence originates from a woman in her thirties or forties with acute COVID-19. Here the CDR3 reads CASSNRFNEQFF. Here the CDR3 DNA reads TGTGCCAGCAGTAACAGGTTCAATGAGCAGTTCTTC.